Listed below are T cell receptor beta chains from one sample, sequenced in a study of blood T cell repertoires in COVID-19. Some clones are missing from TCRdb's copy, which holds only in-frame ones; the method was immunoSEQ multiplex PCR. Here the sample spans 110,000 to 150,000 clones, approximately 84% being singletons. The sequenced sample consisted of peripheral blood. The source is a human donor in a cohort sampled during active COVID-19. Each CDR3 is given with its conserved first and last residue. D genes are given only for firm matches. Expanded clones get a size class; other rows say once, few or many, or leave the size out.

J: TRBJ1-3; size: .; V: TRBV12-1; D: .; CDR3: CASSLTRRGRGRGSGNTIYF; DNA: TGTGCCAGCAGCTTAACAAGGCGGGGCAGGGGGCGAGGGTCTGGAAACACCATATATTTT
J: TRBJ1-2; size: .; V: TRBV19; D: .; CDR3: CASSSGPSSGYTF; DNA: TGTGCCAGTAGTTCGGGTCCCTCAAGTGGCTACACCTTC
J: TRBJ1-2; size: .; V: TRBV11-3; D: .; CDR3: CASSRGGTYGYTF; DNA: TGTGCCAGCTCCCGTGGCGGAACCTATGGCTACACCTTC
J: TRBJ1-6; size: .; V: TRBV19; D: TRBD1; CDR3: CASTPTGFRSYNSPLHF; DNA: TGTGCCAGTACCCCGACAGGGTTTAGGTCCTATAATTCACCCCTCCACTTT
J: TRBJ1-2; size: .; V: TRBV7-2; D: TRBD1; CDR3: CASSLGQRVNGYTF; DNA: TGTGCCAGCAGCCTGGGACAGAGAGTGAATGGCTACACCTTC
J: TRBJ2-1; size: .; V: TRBV7-9; D: TRBD1; CDR3: CASSRQQGASVNEQFF; DNA: TGTGCCAGCAGCCGCCAACAGGGGGCGAGTGTCAATGAGCAGTTCTTC
J: TRBJ2-1; size: .; V: TRBV5-8; D: TRBD1; CDR3: CASSTTGKRLYYNEQFF; DNA: TGTGCCAGCAGCACGACAGGGAAACGCTTATACTACAATGAGCAGTTCTTC
J: TRBJ1-3; size: .; V: TRBV9; D: .; CDR3: CASSVGHFSSGNTIYF; DNA: TGTGCCAGCAGCGTAGGTCACTTTAGCTCTGGAAACACCATATATTTT
J: TRBJ2-3; size: once; V: TRBV12-5; D: .; CDR3: CASASRISPSTDTQYF; DNA: TGTGCTAGTGCCTCCCGTATCAGTCCTAGCACAGATACGCAGTATTTT
J: TRBJ2-7; size: .; V: TRBV7-2; D: .; CDR3: CASSLFPGPNEQYF; DNA: TGTGCCAGCAGCTTATTTCCAGGGCCTAACGAGCAGTACTTC
J: TRBJ1-6; size: .; V: TRBV2; D: .; CDR3: CASSAGLSGLALHF; DNA: TGTGCCAGCAGTGCAGGACTTAGCGGGTTGGCCCTCCACTTT
J: TRBJ1-2; size: .; V: TRBV3-1/TRBV3-2; D: TRBD1; CDR3: CASSRGQGYGYTF; DNA: TGTGCCAGCAGCCGAGGACAGGGCTATGGCTACACCTTC
J: TRBJ1-2; size: .; V: TRBV23-1; D: TRBD1; CDR3: CASNEAGGGGYTF; DNA: TGCGCCAGCAACGAGGCAGGGGGCGGTGGCTACACCTTC